The next 24 T cell receptor beta chains were all read from a single sample in a study of OX40 agonist ivuxolimab in advanced cancers. The assay was immunoSEQ multiplex PCR, and TCRdb's table has in-frame clones only and misses some. The sample consists of about 67,000 clones, approximately 90% of them appearing once. Specimen: CD4+ or CD8+ T cells sorted from blood, collected in a trial of the OX40 agonist ivuxolimab. The receptors were gathered from an adult with an advanced solid tumor such as melanoma, head and neck, liver or kidney cancer.

The J gene is TRBJ1-5, the V gene TRBV15, with TRBD1 identical over 7 bases. The CDR3 contains 17 residues. The V and J ends lost 6 bases and 0 bases, in that order; junction bases with no gene match: 11. Germline V lookup: CDR1 LNHNV, CDR2 YYDKDF (reference sequence). The CDR3: CATRRAGDSYSNQPQHF. Here the CDR3 DNA reads TGTGCCACCAGGCGAGCGGGGGACAGTTATAGCAATCAGCCCCAGCATTTT. The full variable domain, with the rest looked up from reference TRBV15 and TRBJ1-5, is DAMVIQNPRYQVTQFGKPVTLSCSQTLNHNVMYWYQQKSSQAPKLLFHYYDKDFNNEADTPDNFQSRRPNTSFCFLDIRSPGLGDTAMYLCATRRAGDSYSNQPQHFGDGTRLSIL.

The chain couples TRBV2 to TRBJ1-2; 10 nucleotides align to TRBD1. The CDR3 sequence is 14 residues long. CDR1 SNHLY and CDR2 FYNNEI come from the germline V gene. Trimming took 7 bases from V and 3 from J; bases not matched to a gene: 5. The CDR3 DNA is TGTGCCAGCACCACCGGGACAGGGGACTATGGCTACACCTTC. Translating it yields CASTTGTGDYGYTF.

This chain connects TRBV7-2 to TRBJ2-1; 7 bases fit TRBD2. From germline, CDR1 is SGHTA and CDR2 FQGNSA. The trim removed 2 bases at V and 0 bases at J, leaving 4 bases unmatched. The CDR3 spans 16 residues. CDR3 loop: CASSLIRGSSYNEQFF. The CDR3 DNA reads TGTGCCAGCAGCTTAATTCGCGGGAGCTCCTACAATGAGCAGTTCTTC. The full variable domain, completed using reference TRBV7-2 and TRBJ2-1, is GAGVSQSPSNKVTEKGKDVELRCDPISGHTALYWYRQSLGQGLEFLIYFQGNSAPDKSGLPSDRFSAERTGGSVSTLTIQRTQQEDSAVYLCASSLIRGSSYNEQFFGPGTRLTVL.

This chain links TRBV10-3 with TRBJ1-1, with TRBD1 matching over 8 bases. This CDR3 region has 14 residues. CDR1 is ENHRY and CDR2 is SYGVKD in the germline V gene. The ends lost 8 bases at V and 2 bases at J; junction bases unmatched: 7. The CDR3 nucleotides read TGTGCCATCGCGGGCGCAGGGGGCAACACTGAAGCTTTCTTT. This translates into CAIAGAGGNTEAFF.

V gene TRBV5-1 combines with J gene TRBJ2-7; 8 bases align to TRBD1. The ends lost 0 bases at V and 1 base at J; junction bases unmatched: 9. Germline-derived CDR1 and CDR2 are SGHRS and YFSETQ. This CDR3 has 17 residues. The CDR3 region has the DNA TGCGCCAGCAGCTTGGCCCACTGGACAGGGAGGTCCTACGAGCAGTACTTC. This sequence encodes CASSLAHWTGRSYEQYF.

J is TRBJ2-1 and V is TRBV2; 7 bases line up with TRBD2. V lost 7 bases to trimming and J lost 6 bases; unmatched junction nucleotides: 15. The germline V gene encodes CDR1 SNHLY and CDR2 FYNNEI. The CDR3 sequence is 16 residues long. CDR3 amino acids: CASKRGFGGSSNEQFF. CDR3 nucleotide sequence: TGTGCCAGCAAGAGGGGTTTCGGGGGGTCAAGCAATGAGCAGTTCTTC.

V and J are TRBV5-6 and TRBJ2-1, with 12 bases fitting TRBD2. The CDR3 runs 15 residues. Trimming took 1 base from V and 9 from J; bases not matched to a gene: 5. The germline V gene has CDR1 SGHDT and CDR2 YYEEEE. The CDR3 sequence is CASSLRLAGGGEQFF. The DNA of the CDR3 is TGTGCCAGCAGCTTGCGCCTAGCGGGAGGGGGTGAGCAGTTCTTC.

The rearrangement uses TRBV7-2 and TRBJ2-2, with D possibly being TRBD1 or TRBD2 (6 bases each). The V gene's germline CDR1 is SGHTA and CDR2 FQGNSA. Trimming stripped 1 base from V and 6 bases from J, with 9 bases between. The CDR3 covers 14 residues. The CDR3 reads CASSLDRGPGELFF. The DNA of the CDR3 is TGTGCCAGCAGCTTAGATCGGGGGCCCGGGGAGCTGTTTTTT.

The rearrangement links TRBV11-2 to TRBJ2-2; TRBD1 matches 9 bases. CDR1 and CDR2 (germline): SGHAT, FQNNGV. The CDR3 spans 18 residues. The V segment lost 3 bases and the J segment 0 bases; nucleotides outside the gene matches: 8. CDR3 DNA: TGTGCCAGCAGCTTGCCGACAGGGGGGACATCGAACACCGGGGAGCTGTTTTTT. This translates into CASSLPTGGTSNTGELFF.

The gene calls are TRBV6-1 and TRBJ1-1, with D uncertain. This CDR3 region has 13 residues. CDR1 and CDR2 (germline): MNHNS, SASEGT. The V end lost 10 bases, the J end lost 0 bases, and 12 bases lay between the germline ends. CDR3 region: CATGVELNTEAFF. CDR3 sequence (DNA): TGTGCCACCGGGGTGGAGTTGAACACTGAAGCTTTCTTT.

This rearrangement joins TRBV5-6 to TRBJ1-2; no firm D call. V was trimmed by 4 bases and J by 0 bases, leaving 13 bases between them. This CDR3 spans 15 amino acids. Germline V gene lookup returns CDR1 SGHDT and CDR2 YYEEEE. The CDR3 DNA is TGTGCCAGCAGCCCCCTGAGTAGACCTAACTATGGCTACACCTTC. This translates into CASSPLSRPNYGYTF.

V gene TRBV10-3 combines with J gene TRBJ1-2, with D hard to call. V was cut by 11 bases and J by 7 bases, with 14 bases left in between. CDR1 and CDR2 (germline): ENHRY, SYGVKD. The CDR3 length is 11 residues. CDR3 sequence (DNA): TGTGCCTCCTCGAGCACTCTTGGCTACACCTTC. Protein product: CASSSTLGYTF.

V is TRBV20-1 and J is TRBJ1-1; D gene uncertain. V gave up 3 bases and J gave up 8 bases, with 7 bases separating them. Per germline, CDR1 DFQATT and CDR2 SNEGSKA (reference sequence). The CDR3 has 10 amino acids. The CDR3 coding sequence is TGCAGTGCTAGTCCAGAAGAAGCTTTCTTT. This codes for CSASPEEAFF.

V and J are TRBV7-3 and TRBJ2-2; D gene ambiguous. From germline, CDR1 is SGHTA and CDR2 FQGTGA. The CDR3 covers 13 residues. Trimming left V 5 bases short and J 3 bases short, with 7 bases between. CDR3 protein: CASSNGDTGELFF. The CDR3 nucleotides read TGTGCCAGCAGCAATGGGGACACCGGGGAGCTGTTTTTT. The whole variable domain, filled in from reference TRBV7-3 and TRBJ2-2, reads GAGVSQTPSNKVTEKGKYVELRCDPISGHTALYWYRQSLGQGPEFLIYFQGTGAADDSGLPNDRFFAVRPEGSVSTLKIQRTERGDSAVYLCASSNGDTGELFFGEGSRLTVL.

This chain uses TRBV10-2 with TRBJ2-7; D is undetermined. The germline V gene has CDR1 WSHSY and CDR2 SAAADI. This CDR3 is 15 amino acids long. The V end lost 8 bases, the J end lost 0 bases, and 17 bases lay between the germline ends. The DNA for the CDR3 is TGCGCCAGCTTCAAATGGACCCCGAGCTCCTACGAGCAGTACTTC. As protein: CASFKWTPSSYEQYF.

The gene calls are TRBV11-2 and TRBJ2-2; D call uncertain. With 1 base removed from V and 4 bases from J, the gap between germline ends came to 4 bases. CDR1 and CDR2 (germline): SGHAT, FQNNGV. The CDR3 runs to 13 residues. CDR3 loop: CASSLAATGELFF. CDR3 coding DNA: TGTGCCAGCAGCTTAGCCGCCACCGGGGAGCTGTTTTTT.

The rearrangement uses TRBV4-1 and TRBJ1-1; D gene ambiguous. Trimming removed 2 bases at V and 5 bases at J, with 12 bases between. The CDR3 covers 14 residues. The germline V gene has CDR1 MGHRA and CDR2 YSYEKL. The CDR3 reads CASSQSLGWTEAFF. The CDR3 DNA reads TGCGCCAGCAGCCAAAGCCTCGGTTGGACTGAAGCTTTCTTT.

J is TRBJ2-7 and V is TRBV11-2; D is unclear. Germline values: CDR1 SGHAT, CDR2 FQNNGV. The CDR3 runs 12 residues. V was clipped by 3 bases and J by 4 bases, with 7 bases between them. The DNA for the CDR3 is TGTGCCAGCAGCTTCACTACGTACGAGCAGTACTTC. Its translation is CASSFTTYEQYF.

The rearrangement joins TRBV6-1 to TRBJ2-3; D not certain. CDR3 length: 14 residues. Per the germline V gene, CDR1 is MNHNS and CDR2 is SASEGT. V was shortened by 2 bases and J by 7 bases, with 13 bases between the two germline ends. The CDR3 loop reads CASSESPSMYTQYF. CDR3 coding DNA: TGTGCCAGCAGTGAATCACCGAGCATGTATACGCAGTATTTT.

Points on this clone: Within the sample, other DNA sequences also encode this same CDR3. The chain uses TRBV6-6 and TRBJ2-4; D is unclear. Trimming shortened V by 6 bases and J by 5 bases, and 17 bases separated the two germline ends. In germline, CDR1 is MNHNY, CDR2 SVGAGI (reference sequence). The CDR3 sequence is 15 residues long. The CDR3 sequence is CASSFSHTVQNIQYF. CDR3 coding DNA: TGTGCCAGCAGCTTCTCCCATACAGTCCAAAACATTCAGTACTTC.

The rearrangement joins TRBV18 to TRBJ2-7; D remains unclear. The CDR3 spans 15 residues. Germline V lookup: CDR1 KGHSH, CDR2 LQKENI. Trimming cost V 5 bases and J 4 bases, with 18 bases left between them. CDR3 amino acids: CASSVDVGNGYEQYF. Written as DNA, the CDR3 is TGTGCCAGCTCAGTCGATGTAGGGAACGGATACGAGCAGTACTTC.

This sequence joins TRBV10-2 and TRBJ2-1; 7 bases map to TRBD2. In germline, CDR1 is WSHSY, CDR2 SAAADI. This CDR3 is built from 14 residues. V lost 8 bases and J lost 4; bases outside the gene matches: 8. CDR3 loop: CASYRQAGYNEQFF. The DNA of the CDR3 is TGCGCCAGCTATAGACAAGCGGGGTACAATGAGCAGTTCTTC.

The V gene is TRBV6-5, the J gene TRBJ2-7; D call uncertain. V was trimmed by 0 bases and J by 12 bases, leaving 15 bases between them. The CDR3 runs 13 residues. The germline CDR1 and CDR2 sequences are MNHEY and SVGAGI. DNA of the CDR3: TGTGCCAGCAGTTACTCTATCGGGCAATCTCTGTACTTC. Amino acid sequence: CASSYSIGQSLYF.

The chain uses TRBV10-2 and TRBJ1-1; 7 positions agree with TRBD1. From germline, CDR1 is WSHSY and CDR2 SAAADI. V lost 5 bases to trimming and J lost 4 bases; unmatched junction nucleotides: 4. This CDR3 region has 13 residues. The CDR3 nucleotides are TGCGCCAGCAGTTCAGGGGGGGGCACTGAAGCTTTCTTT. Residues: CASSSGGGTEAFF.